This is a list of T cell receptor beta chains from one sample in a study of lymphopenia after photon versus proton radiotherapy. Using immunoSEQ multiplex PCR, the repertoire was profiled, and TCRdb retains in-frame clones only, with some absent. Of some 25,000 clones listed, about 85% are singletons. The input for sequencing was peripheral blood, taken from a patient treated with photon-based radiotherapy. These receptors were collected from a man aged 30 to 39 with gastric cancer. The CDR3 runs from the conserved cysteine through the conserved F or W. Fields, in order: V gene, D gene, clone size, J gene, CDR3 DNA, CDR3 protein. A D gene is named only where the DNA matches it firmly. Not all rows give a size; the values are once, few, many and, for expanded clones, a class.

V gene: TRBV2; D gene: -; clone size: -; J gene: TRBJ2-7; CDR3 DNA: TGTGCCAGCACGAAGGAAGACTACGAGCAGTACTTC; CDR3 protein: CASTKEDYEQYF
V gene: TRBV5-1; D gene: -; clone size: -; J gene: TRBJ1-1; CDR3 DNA: TGCGCCAGCAGCTGGAGCAGACAGAACACTGAAGCTTTCTTT; CDR3 protein: CASSWSRQNTEAFF
V gene: TRBV13; D gene: TRBD2; clone size: -; J gene: TRBJ2-6; CDR3 DNA: TGTGCCAGCAGCTTACTGAGCGGGGGGGCCGCTGGGGCCAACGTCCTGACTTTC; CDR3 protein: CASSLLSGGAAGANVLTF
V gene: TRBV27; D gene: TRBD2; clone size: -; J gene: TRBJ2-1; CDR3 DNA: TGTGCCAGCAGCCCAAGGTCGCTAGCGGGCGGGGGGTCCTACAATGAGCAGTTCTTC; CDR3 protein: CASSPRSLAGGGSYNEQFF
V gene: TRBV19; D gene: TRBD1; clone size: -; J gene: TRBJ2-3; CDR3 DNA: TGTGCCAGTAGCAGAACAGGGGGCGCCGACACAGATACGCAGTATTTT; CDR3 protein: CASSRTGGADTDTQYF
V gene: TRBV19; D gene: -; clone size: few; J gene: TRBJ2-7; CDR3 DNA: TGTGCCAGTAGTGAGAACCCGAGCCACGAGCAGTACTTC; CDR3 protein: CASSENPSHEQYF
V gene: TRBV28; D gene: -; clone size: -; J gene: TRBJ1-2; CDR3 DNA: TGTGCCAGCAGGCGTGGGACGGATATTAACTATGGCTACACCTTC; CDR3 protein: CASRRGTDINYGYTF
V gene: TRBV7-3; D gene: -; clone size: -; J gene: TRBJ1-1; CDR3 DNA: TGTGCCAGCAGTCGACAGGAGGACACTGAAGCTTTCTTT; CDR3 protein: CASSRQEDTEAFF
V gene: TRBV4-2; D gene: -; clone size: -; J gene: TRBJ2-7; CDR3 DNA: TGTGCCAGCAGCCGAGCCTCCGACCCCGGATACGAGCAGTACTTC; CDR3 protein: CASSRASDPGYEQYF
V gene: TRBV19; D gene: -; clone size: -; J gene: TRBJ1-1; CDR3 DNA: TGTGCCAGTAGTATTTCTCAGAACACTGAAGCTTTCTTT; CDR3 protein: CASSISQNTEAFF
V gene: TRBV6-6; D gene: TRBD1; clone size: -; J gene: TRBJ1-1; CDR3 DNA: TGTGCCAGCAGAACAGGGGATGGAAGTAAGTACACTGAAGCTTTCTTT; CDR3 protein: CASRTGDGSKYTEAFF
V gene: TRBV9; D gene: -; clone size: -; J gene: TRBJ2-3; CDR3 DNA: TGTGCCAGCACCCTTAGACCAGGGGGCACAGATACGCAGTATTTT; CDR3 protein: CASTLRPGGTDTQYF
V gene: TRBV10-1; D gene: -; clone size: -; J gene: TRBJ1-2; CDR3 DNA: TGCGCCAGCAGTGAGAGGGCAGGGGATGGCTACACCTTC; CDR3 protein: CASSERAGDGYTF
V gene: TRBV18; D gene: -; clone size: -; J gene: TRBJ1-2; CDR3 DNA: TGTGCCAGCTCACCACCGGTATCTGCAGCCCCTAACTATGGCTACACCTTC; CDR3 protein: CASSPPVSAAPNYGYTF
V gene: TRBV6-5; D gene: TRBD1; clone size: -; J gene: TRBJ1-6; CDR3 DNA: TGTGCCAGCAGCCGGGACAGGGTAAATTCACCCCTCCACTTT; CDR3 protein: CASSRDRVNSPLHF
V gene: TRBV5-1; D gene: TRBD2; clone size: once; J gene: TRBJ2-5; CDR3 DNA: TGCGCCAGCAGCCGAGCAGCAGGGAGGGAAGGGGCCCAGTACTTC; CDR3 protein: CASSRAAGREGAQYF
V gene: TRBV7-7; D gene: -; clone size: few; J gene: TRBJ2-5; CDR3 DNA: TGTGCCAGCAGCCCGGCCGTTAGGGGAGAGACCCAGTACTTC; CDR3 protein: CASSPAVRGETQYF
V gene: TRBV9; D gene: -; clone size: -; J gene: TRBJ2-3; CDR3 DNA: TGTGCCAGCAGCGTATCTAACACCTTCACAGATACGCAGTATTTT; CDR3 protein: CASSVSNTFTDTQYF
V gene: TRBV25-1; D gene: TRBD1; clone size: -; J gene: TRBJ1-6; CDR3 DNA: TGTGCCAGCAGCGCGGGACAGAATAATTCACCCCTCCACTTT; CDR3 protein: CASSAGQNNSPLHF
V gene: TRBV7-2; D gene: -; clone size: -; J gene: TRBJ1-5; CDR3 DNA: TGTGCCAGCAGCTTGGAGGCAGAAAATCAGCCCCAGCATTTT; CDR3 protein: CASSLEAENQPQHF
V gene: TRBV18; D gene: -; clone size: once; J gene: TRBJ2-5; CDR3 DNA: TGTGCCAGCTCCCCGTGGGGAGAGACCCAGTACTTC; CDR3 protein: CASSPWGETQYF
V gene: TRBV11-2; D gene: TRBD1; clone size: -; J gene: TRBJ1-1; CDR3 DNA: TGTGCCAGTACAGGGGTTTACGAAGCTTTCTTT; CDR3 protein: CASTGVYEAFF
V gene: TRBV2; D gene: -; clone size: -; J gene: TRBJ1-2; CDR3 DNA: TGTGCCAGCAGCGTCAAGGGGACGGGCTATGGCTACACCTTC; CDR3 protein: CASSVKGTGYGYTF
V gene: TRBV6-5; D gene: TRBD1; clone size: -; J gene: TRBJ1-3; CDR3 DNA: TGTGCCAGCAGGGGAACAGGGGGAACTGGAAACACCATATATTTT; CDR3 protein: CASRGTGGTGNTIYF
V gene: TRBV6-6; D gene: -; clone size: -; J gene: TRBJ1-5; CDR3 DNA: TGTGCCAGCAGTTACGCCGGGGCCGACAATCAGCCCCAGCATTTT; CDR3 protein: CASSYAGADNQPQHF
V gene: TRBV28; D gene: -; clone size: -; J gene: TRBJ2-6; CDR3 DNA: TGTGCCAGCAGTCGCCGAGGGGGGGCCAACGTCCTGACTTTC; CDR3 protein: CASSRRGGANVLTF
V gene: TRBV19; D gene: -; clone size: -; J gene: TRBJ2-1; CDR3 DNA: TGTGCCAGTAGCGAGTTATATGAGCAGTTCTTC; CDR3 protein: CASSELYEQFF
V gene: TRBV7-9; D gene: TRBD2; clone size: -; J gene: TRBJ2-7; CDR3 DNA: TGTGCCAGCAGCTTAGCGGCGGGAGGGTTCTCCTACGAGCAGTACTTC; CDR3 protein: CASSLAAGGFSYEQYF
V gene: TRBV11-2; D gene: TRBD1; clone size: -; J gene: TRBJ2-5; CDR3 DNA: TGTGCCAGCCGCTGGGGACAGGAAGGCGAGACCCAGTACTTC; CDR3 protein: CASRWGQEGETQYF
V gene: TRBV27; D gene: -; clone size: -; J gene: TRBJ1-5; CDR3 DNA: TGTGCCAGCAGTCCTAGCAATCAGCCCCAGCATTTT; CDR3 protein: CASSPSNQPQHF
V gene: TRBV6-1; D gene: -; clone size: -; J gene: TRBJ2-4; CDR3 DNA: TGTGCCAGCAGTAACCCGGGGGCCAAAAACATTCAGTACTTC; CDR3 protein: CASSNPGAKNIQYF
V gene: TRBV9; D gene: -; clone size: once; J gene: TRBJ1-1; CDR3 DNA: TGTGCCAGCAGCGTAGCCCCAGGGGATAACACTGAAGCTTTCTTT; CDR3 protein: CASSVAPGDNTEAFF
V gene: TRBV11-2; D gene: TRBD1; clone size: -; J gene: TRBJ2-7; CDR3 DNA: TGTGCCAGCAGCCCAAACCGGGACAGCTCCTACGAGCAGTACTTC; CDR3 protein: CASSPNRDSSYEQYF
V gene: TRBV7-9; D gene: -; clone size: -; J gene: TRBJ2-3; CDR3 DNA: TGTGCCAGCAGCTACAGTATGGATACGCAGTATTTT; CDR3 protein: CASSYSMDTQYF
V gene: TRBV7-6; D gene: TRBD2; clone size: -; J gene: TRBJ2-1; CDR3 DNA: TGTGCCAGCAGCTTAGCGACTAGCCCGTACCTACAAGATGAGCAGTTCTTC; CDR3 protein: CASSLATSPYLQDEQFF
V gene: TRBV28; D gene: -; clone size: -; J gene: TRBJ1-4; CDR3 DNA: TGTGCCAGCAGTTTCGGGGGGGGTCCTAATGAAAAACTGTTTTTT; CDR3 protein: CASSFGGGPNEKLFF
V gene: TRBV4-3; D gene: -; clone size: -; J gene: TRBJ2-5; CDR3 DNA: TGCGCCAGCAGCCAAGATCAGGGATCCCAGTACTTC; CDR3 protein: CASSQDQGSQYF
V gene: TRBV28; D gene: TRBD1; clone size: -; J gene: TRBJ2-7; CDR3 DNA: TGTGCCGCCACCCGGCGACAGGGGAGATACGAGCAGTACTTC; CDR3 protein: CAATRRQGRYEQYF
V gene: TRBV19; D gene: TRBD2; clone size: -; J gene: TRBJ2-1; CDR3 DNA: TGTGCCAGTAGTATGAGTAGCGGGAACTTCTCCTACAATGAGCAGTTCTTC; CDR3 protein: CASSMSSGNFSYNEQFF
V gene: TRBV28; D gene: -; clone size: -; J gene: TRBJ2-5; CDR3 DNA: TGTGCCAGCAGTTTTTCTAGCAGGTTGGAGACCCAGTACTTC; CDR3 protein: CASSFSSRLETQYF
V gene: TRBV7-8; D gene: -; clone size: -; J gene: TRBJ2-7; CDR3 DNA: TGTGCCAGCAGCACTACGGGAGACTCGGCTGAGCAGTACTTC; CDR3 protein: CASSTTGDSAEQYF
V gene: TRBV4-2; D gene: -; clone size: -; J gene: TRBJ2-3; CDR3 DNA: TGTGCCAGCAGCCAAGAGACGGCCGCCGGCACAGATACGCAGTATTTT; CDR3 protein: CASSQETAAGTDTQYF
V gene: TRBV28; D gene: TRBD2; clone size: -; J gene: TRBJ2-7; CDR3 DNA: TGTGCCAGCAGTTTAGGAGCGGGGGACTCCTACGAGCAGTACTTC; CDR3 protein: CASSLGAGDSYEQYF
V gene: TRBV11-3; D gene: -; clone size: -; J gene: TRBJ1-6; CDR3 DNA: TGTGCCAGCAGCGACATAGATTCACCCCTCCACTTT; CDR3 protein: CASSDIDSPLHF
V gene: TRBV7-7; D gene: -; clone size: -; J gene: TRBJ1-1; CDR3 DNA: TGTGCCAGCAGCTTGGACTCCAGCACTGAAGCTTTCTTT; CDR3 protein: CASSLDSSTEAFF
V gene: TRBV7-2; D gene: TRBD2; clone size: -; J gene: TRBJ2-3; CDR3 DNA: TGTGCCAGCAGCTCCGGGACTAGCGGGAGGGGTACGCAGTATTTT; CDR3 protein: CASSSGTSGRGTQYF
V gene: TRBV19; D gene: TRBD2; clone size: few; J gene: TRBJ2-7; CDR3 DNA: TGTGCCAGTAGTGCCCGGTTCGGGACTAGCGGGTACTACGAGCAGTACTTC; CDR3 protein: CASSARFGTSGYYEQYF
V gene: TRBV2; D gene: -; clone size: -; J gene: TRBJ2-7; CDR3 DNA: TGTGCCAGCAGAAACAGCGACGAGCAGTACTTC; CDR3 protein: CASRNSDEQYF
V gene: TRBV6-4; D gene: -; clone size: -; J gene: TRBJ1-1; CDR3 DNA: TGTGCCAGCCGCAATACGGAGAACACTGAAGCTTTCTTT; CDR3 protein: CASRNTENTEAFF
V gene: TRBV7-2; D gene: -; clone size: -; J gene: TRBJ1-3; CDR3 DNA: TGTGCCAGCAGCCAGGACGTACGCTCTGGAAACACCATATATTTT; CDR3 protein: CASSQDVRSGNTIYF
V gene: TRBV2; D gene: TRBD1; clone size: -; J gene: TRBJ2-2; CDR3 DNA: TGTGCCAGCACCGGAGTGAGGGGGCGCCGGGAGCTGTTTTTT; CDR3 protein: CASTGVRGRRELFF
V gene: TRBV9; D gene: TRBD1; clone size: -; J gene: TRBJ2-1; CDR3 DNA: TGTGCCAGCAGTTTAACAGGGGAATCCTACAATGAGCAGTTCTTC; CDR3 protein: CASSLTGESYNEQFF
V gene: TRBV28; D gene: -; clone size: once; J gene: TRBJ2-2; CDR3 DNA: TGTGCCATTAGCGGGAACACCGGGGAGCTGTTTTTT; CDR3 protein: CAISGNTGELFF
V gene: TRBV19; D gene: TRBD1; clone size: -; J gene: TRBJ2-1; CDR3 DNA: TGTGCCAGTAGTATAATGAGGGGGCTAGTCTACAATGAGCAGTTCTTC; CDR3 protein: CASSIMRGLVYNEQFF